The T cell receptor beta chain under discussion was sequenced for a study of technical replicates of blood from several donors. Germline V gives CDR1 MNHEY, CDR2 SVGAGI. The CDR3 loop spans 13 amino acids. V was shortened by 6 bases and J by 7 bases, with 14 bases between the two germline ends. Sequencing used immunoSEQ multiplex PCR; TCRdb keeps in-frame clones, though not all of them. The sample gives about 81,000 clones, about 97% of which show up once; about 0.2% is in the top ten. The chain uses TRBV6-5 and TRBJ2-3; D gene uncertain. Sequencing was performed on T cells isolated from PBMCs. The clonotype was recovered from a human donor in good health. The CDR3 protein is CASRPLVSYTQYF. CDR3 coding DNA: TGTGCCAGCAGGCCGCTAGTATCGTATACGCAGTATTTT.